Shown below are 16 T cell receptor beta chains from a single sample sequenced in a study of cytomegalovirus exposure and HLA in healthy donors. 60 Vbeta and 13 Jbeta primers were used in PCR. Repertoires were generated with immunoSEQ multiplex PCR, while TCRdb's copy carries only in-frame clones and drops some. The repertoire holds fewer than 100,000 clones, about 75% seen once, with 6.5% to 9% in the top ten. Sequencing was carried out using PBMCs. These receptors came from a man aged 35 to 55 in good health and CMV-seropositive.

This clone has a handful of counts. The V and J genes are TRBV5-1 and TRBJ2-7, with D perhaps TRBD1 (6 bases). This CDR3 spans 14 amino acids. Germline V CDR1 and CDR2: SGHRS, YFSETQ. Trimming took 6 bases from V and 5 from J, leaving 18 bases between them. The DNA of the CDR3 is TGCGCCAGCACCCAGGGGACGGCGGTAGACGAGCAGTACTTC. Protein sequence: CASTQGTAVDEQYF.

The chain carries TRBV9 and TRBJ1-2; maybe TRBD1 (5 bases). CDR1 and CDR2 (germline): SGDLS, YYNGEE. Trimming left V 4 bases short and J 5 bases short, with 18 bases between. This CDR3 is 15 amino acids long. CDR3 region: CASSLPVWGEYGYTF. CDR3 in DNA: TGTGCCAGCAGCCTCCCTGTTTGGGGGGAATATGGCTACACCTTC.

This clone was observed a few times. This chain joins TRBV10-3 and TRBJ2-5, with 10 bases identical to TRBD2. This CDR3 spans 17 amino acids. Germline CDR1 ENHRY, CDR2 SYGVKD. V trimming: 0 bases; J trimming: 5 bases; junction bases outside the gene matches: 9. In DNA, the CDR3 is TGTGCCATCAGTGAGTCGAGCGGGAGGGGGCGATCGGAGACCCAGTACTTC. Protein product: CAISESSGRGRSETQYF.

This clone has more than one count but fewer than ten. The chain recombines TRBV6-1 with TRBJ2-1, with 13 nucleotides matching TRBD2. Germline lookup yields CDR1 MNHNS and CDR2 SASEGT. V was pared by 6 bases and J by 4 bases, with 3 bases of the junction left unmatched. The CDR3 runs 15 residues. CDR3 sequence (DNA): TGTGCCAGCAGGGGACTAGCGGGGTTTTACAATGAGCAGTTCTTC. This codes for CASRGLAGFYNEQFF.

The genes are TRBV6-1 and TRBJ2-5; 11 bases fit TRBD1. CDR3 size: 16 residues. J gave up 5 bases and V 2 bases, and 7 bases lay outside the gene matches. Germline values: CDR1 MNHNS, CDR2 SASEGT. The CDR3 spells CASSERGQGVRETQYF. In nucleotides, the CDR3 is TGTGCCAGCAGTGAACGGGGACAGGGGGTTAGGGAGACCCAGTACTTC.

The rearrangement uses TRBV10-3 and TRBJ1-2; weak D call: TRBD1 (6 bases). CDR1 and CDR2 (germline): ENHRY, SYGVKD. Trimming took off 3 bases at V and 2 bases at J, with 13 bases between the two ends. This CDR3 is built from 15 residues. The CDR3 loop is CAISESLQGNYGYTF. In DNA, the CDR3 is TGTGCCATCAGTGAAAGCCTACAGGGAAACTATGGCTACACCTTC.

This clone was seen a handful of times. CDR3 coding DNA: TGTGCCAGCAGTGGAGCGGGAGGGGTCGAGCAGTACTTC. Amino acids: CASSGAGGVEQYF. V and J are TRBV2 and TRBJ2-7; 10 bases fit TRBD2. The ends lost 4 bases at V and 6 bases at J; junction bases unmatched: 3. Germline CDR1 is SNHLY and CDR2 is FYNNEI. The CDR3 contains 13 residues.

The V gene is TRBV25-1, the J gene TRBJ2-3; a weak D match, TRBD2 (5 bases). In germline, CDR1 is MGHDK, CDR2 SYGVNS. Trimming removed 7 bases from V and 1 base from J, with 9 bases in between. This CDR3 region has 13 residues. The CDR3 is CASTDYRTDTQYF. In DNA, the CDR3 is TGTGCCAGCACTGACTACCGCACAGATACGCAGTATTTT.

CDR3 sequence: CASSLGTGGRETQYF. The CDR3 region has the DNA TGTGCCAGCAGCTTGGGGACAGGGGGCAGGGAGACCCAGTACTTC. V gene TRBV5-4 combines with J gene TRBJ2-5; 11 bases match TRBD1. V was clipped by 0 bases and J by 5 bases; unmatched bases: 3. Germline loops: CDR1 SGHNT, CDR2 YYREEE (reference sequence). The CDR3 length is 15 residues.

The V gene is TRBV5-1, the J gene TRBJ2-1; TRBD2 matches 9 bases. The CDR3 runs to 14 residues. CDR1 SGHRS and CDR2 YFSETQ come from the germline V gene. V was clipped by 4 bases and J by 8 bases; unmatched bases: 7. The DNA for the CDR3 is TGCGCCAGCAGCGGGGATAGCGGGAGCTATGAGCAGTTCTTC. This sequence encodes CASSGDSGSYEQFF.

The chain links TRBV4-1 to TRBJ1-6, with D tentatively TRBD1 (6 bases). The CDR3 is 17 amino acids. The germline V gene has CDR1 MGHRA and CDR2 YSYEKL. Trimming removed 4 bases from V and 0 bases from J, with 13 bases in between. The CDR3 reads CASSPSTGSSYNSPLHF. The CDR3 DNA is TGCGCCAGCAGCCCCTCGACAGGTAGCTCCTATAATTCACCCCTCCACTTT.

J is TRBJ2-2 and V is TRBV9; no firm D call. The CDR3 runs 13 residues. Between the trimmed V and J ends, which lost 3 bases and 0 bases, there was a span of 3 bases. The germline gives CDR1 SGDLS, CDR2 YYNGEE. The CDR3 DNA sequence: TGTGCCAGCAGCGCCTCGAACACCGGGGAGCTGTTTTTT. Amino acid sequence: CASSASNTGELFF.

This clone has only one observation. The gene calls are TRBV19 and TRBJ2-7, with TRBD2 identical over 8 bases. V trimming: 2 bases; J trimming: 4 bases; junction bases outside the gene matches: 7. The germline V gene has CDR1 LNHDA and CDR2 SQIVND (reference sequence). There are 15 residues in the CDR3. DNA of the CDR3: TGTGCCAGTAGTATACAAGCGGGAGATGGTTACGAGCAGTACTTC. Its translation is CASSIQAGDGYEQYF.

The chain employs TRBV5-1 and TRBJ2-7, with 9 bases fitting TRBD1. V trimming: 2 bases; J trimming: 3 bases; junction bases outside the gene matches: 6. The germline gives CDR1 SGHRS, CDR2 YFSETQ. The CDR3 length is 15 residues. The CDR3 protein is CASSLGQGHSYEQYF. CDR3 nucleotides: TGCGCCAGCAGCTTAGGACAGGGGCACAGCTACGAGCAGTACTTC.

This clone is a singleton in its sample. V usage is TRBV15 and J usage is TRBJ1-1; D not certain. V was pared by 0 bases and J by 6 bases, with 8 bases between. The CDR3 runs 13 residues. Germline V gene sequence: CDR1 LNHNV, CDR2 YYDKDF (reference sequence). The CDR3 region has the DNA TGTGCCACCAGCAGAGAGGTAACGGCTGAAGCTTTCTTT. Translating it yields CATSREVTAEAFF.

V gene TRBV18 combines with J gene TRBJ1-5; TRBD1 matches 9 bases. There are 15 residues in the CDR3. With 4 bases clipped from V and 5 bases from J, the junction kept 6 bases outside the gene matches. Per the germline V gene, CDR1 is KGHSH and CDR2 is LQKENI. In nucleotides, the CDR3 is TGTGCCAGCTCACTGGGACAGGGCTCGGATCAGCCCCAGCATTTT. This sequence encodes CASSLGQGSDQPQHF.